The 8 T cell receptor beta chains below all came from one sample that was sequenced in a study of T cells in Graves' hyperthyroidism and ophthalmopathy. RNA transcripts provided the source from which TCR beta CDR3 regions were amplified. First-round RT-PCR targeting the TCR CDR3 was performed with the HTBI primer set. TCRdb reprocessed the multiplex PCR reads via MiXCR and lists one record per CDR3 protein. The sample shows approximately 600,000 distinct CDR3 sequences, 15% to 20% of them seen only once. The sequenced sample consisted of blood. The receptor set was obtained from a woman aged 25 to 39 with Graves' hyperthyroidism.

The chain uses TRBV4-3 and TRBJ2-3, with 11 bases that match TRBD2. This CDR3 comprises 16 residues. Looked up from germline, CDR1 is LGHNA and CDR2 is YSLEER. V lost 3 bases, J lost 14 bases, and 16 bases stayed unmatched. The CDR3 protein is CASSQDTSGSLARLYF. Written as DNA, the CDR3 is TGCGCCAGCAGCCAGGATACTAGCGGGAGTTTAGCTCGTCTGTATTTT.

Comment on this clonotype: One junction end disagrees with the germline gene, perhaps due to a read error. The rearrangement joins TRBV9 to TRBJ2-2; D is perhaps TRBD1 or TRBD2 (5 bases each). The CDR3 has 12 residues. Germline loops: CDR1 SGDLS, CDR2 YYNGEE. The chain's CDR3 is CASSVDARERYF. CDR3 nucleotides: TGTGCCAGCAGCGTAGATGCCAGGGAGCGGTATTTT.

This chain joins TRBV19 and TRBJ2-1; 8 bases align to TRBD2. The V and J ends lost 7 bases and 7 bases, in that order; junction bases with no gene match: 21. The CDR3 contains 18 residues. Germline loops: CDR1 LNHDA, CDR2 SQIVND (reference sequence). CDR3 sequence reads: CASTALADPNLIRNEQFF. The CDR3 nucleotides are TGTGCCAGTACCGCACTAGCGGACCCAAACCTCATAAGGAATGAGCAGTTCTTC.

This clonotype has more than one count but fewer than ten. This rearrangement joins TRBV4-1 to TRBJ1-2; the D gene is possibly TRBD1 (6 bases). With 2 bases removed from V and 0 bases from J, the gap between germline ends came to 13 bases. This CDR3 spans 16 amino acids. The germline CDR1 and CDR2 sequences are MGHRA and YSYEKL. DNA for the CDR3: TGCGCCAGCAGCCAAAGCACAGGGTCAGCTAACTATGGCTACACCTTC. Protein: CASSQSTGSANYGYTF.

This clonotype came up many times. The chain has TRBV28 and TRBJ1-6; D may be TRBD1 (6 bases). Deletions cut 5 bases from V and 4 bases from J, with 12 bases between. Germline CDR1 MDHEN, CDR2 SYDVKM. The CDR3 totals 15 residues. CDR3 residues: CASSLTDSYNSPLHF. The CDR3 region has the DNA TGTGCCAGCAGTCTAACGGACAGTTATAATTCACCCCTCCACTTT. Together with reference TRBV28 and TRBJ1-6, the CDR3 gives the full variable domain: DVKVTQSSRYLVKRTGEKVFLECVQDMDHENMFWYRQDPGLGLRLIYFSYDVKMKEKGDIPEGYSVSREKKERFSLILESASTNQTSMYLCASSLTDSYNSPLHFGNGTRLTVT.

This clonotype was counted ten times or more. The V and J genes are TRBV7-2 and TRBJ2-7, with D perhaps TRBD1 or TRBD2 (5 bases each). V gave up 5 bases and J gave up 0 bases, with 17 bases separating them. The CDR3 runs to 16 residues. Germline V lookup: CDR1 SGHTA, CDR2 FQGNSA. CDR3 residues: CASSKFPRDGSYEQYF. The DNA for the CDR3 is TGTGCCAGCAGCAAATTTCCCCGGGACGGCTCCTACGAGCAGTACTTC. Drawing the rest from reference TRBV7-2 and TRBJ2-7, the complete variable domain is GAGVSQSPSNKVTEKGKDVELRCDPISGHTALYWYRQSLGQGLEFLIYFQGNSAPDKSGLPSDRFSAERTGGSVSTLTIQRTQQEDSAVYLCASSKFPRDGSYEQYFGPGTRLTVT.

Turning to this clonotype: A much larger clonotype is one base distant, so this may be a read error. The CDR3 reads CASSPRVTKAADTQCF. The CDR3 DNA is TGTGCCAGCAGCCCGCGGGTGACTAAAGCGGCAGATACGCAGTGTTTT. V gene TRBV3-1 combines with J gene TRBJ2-3; D is possibly TRBD2 (5 bases). CDR1 LGHDT and CDR2 YNNKEL come from the germline V gene (reference sequence). CDR3 length: 16 amino acids.

The table lists this clonotype with many counts. The gene calls are TRBV12-3 or TRBV12-4 and TRBJ2-1; weak D call: TRBD2 (6 bases). Trimming stripped 5 bases from V and 5 bases from J, with 13 bases between. The CDR3 is 14 amino acids. The CDR3 sequence is CASSVGGSHNEQFF. The CDR3, as DNA: TGTGCCAGCAGTGTGGGGGGTTCACACAATGAGCAGTTCTTC.